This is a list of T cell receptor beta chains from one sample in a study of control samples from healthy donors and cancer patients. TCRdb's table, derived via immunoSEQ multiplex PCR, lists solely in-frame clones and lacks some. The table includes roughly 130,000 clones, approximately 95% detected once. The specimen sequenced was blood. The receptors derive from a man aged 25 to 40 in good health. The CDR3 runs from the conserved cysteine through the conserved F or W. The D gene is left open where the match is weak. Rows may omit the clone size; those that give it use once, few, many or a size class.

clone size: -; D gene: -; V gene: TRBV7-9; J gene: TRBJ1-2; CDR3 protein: CASSSQGTYTF; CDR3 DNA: TGTGCCAGCAGCTCTCAGGGGACCTACACCTTC
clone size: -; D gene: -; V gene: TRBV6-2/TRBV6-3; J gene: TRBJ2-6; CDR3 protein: CASSSTQYSGANVLTF; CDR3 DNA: TGTGCCAGCAGTTCTACTCAATATTCTGGGGCCAACGTCCTGACTTTC
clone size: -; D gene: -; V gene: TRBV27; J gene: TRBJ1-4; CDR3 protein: CASSSYLIGGFLPEKLFF; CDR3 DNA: TGTGCCAGCAGTTCTTACCTCATAGGGGGATTCCTTCCTGAAAAACTGTTTTTT
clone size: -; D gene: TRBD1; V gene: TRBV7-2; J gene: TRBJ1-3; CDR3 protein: CASSLTGGTGNTIYF; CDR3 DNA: TGTGCCAGCAGCTTAACAGGGGGAACTGGAAACACCATATATTTT
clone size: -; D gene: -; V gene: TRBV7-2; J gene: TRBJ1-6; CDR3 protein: CASSLYVRYNSPLHF; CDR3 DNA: TGTGCCAGCAGCTTATATGTACGTTATAATTCACCCCTCCACTTT
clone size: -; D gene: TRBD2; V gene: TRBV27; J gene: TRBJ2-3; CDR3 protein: CASSWAASGGYTQYF; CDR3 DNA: TGTGCCAGCAGTTGGGCTGCTAGCGGGGGGTATACGCAGTATTTT
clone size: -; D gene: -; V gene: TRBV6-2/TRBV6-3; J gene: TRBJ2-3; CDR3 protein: CASSIDETDTQYF; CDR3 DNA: TGTGCCAGCAGTATAGATGAAACAGATACGCAGTATTTT
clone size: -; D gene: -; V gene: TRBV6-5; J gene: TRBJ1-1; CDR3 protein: CASTSGGEAFF; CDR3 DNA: TGTGCCAGCACCAGCGGAGGAGAAGCTTTCTTT
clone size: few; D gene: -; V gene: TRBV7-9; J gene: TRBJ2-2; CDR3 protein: CASSLGAGELFF; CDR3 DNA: TGTGCCAGCAGCTTAGGAGCCGGGGAGCTGTTTTTT
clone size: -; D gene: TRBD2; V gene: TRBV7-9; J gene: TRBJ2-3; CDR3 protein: CASRSGGLGDTQYF; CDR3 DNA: TGTGCCAGCAGGAGCGGGGGGTTGGGAGATACGCAGTATTTT
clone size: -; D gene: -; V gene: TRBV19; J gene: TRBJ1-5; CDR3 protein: CASSIGSASNQPQHF; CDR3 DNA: TGTGCCAGTAGTATAGGTTCAGCTAGCAATCAGCCCCAGCATTTT
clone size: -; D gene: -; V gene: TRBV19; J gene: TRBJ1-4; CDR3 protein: CASSPGGRSGGKLFF; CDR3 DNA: TGTGCCAGTAGTCCCGGGGGCCGTTCGGGGGGAAAACTGTTTTTT
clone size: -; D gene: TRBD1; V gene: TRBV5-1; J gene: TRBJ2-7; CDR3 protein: CASSQRQGPYEQYF; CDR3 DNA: TGCGCCAGCAGCCAGAGACAGGGGCCCTACGAGCAGTACTTC
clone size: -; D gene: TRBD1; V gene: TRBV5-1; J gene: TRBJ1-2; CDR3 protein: CASSLSTGSGYTF; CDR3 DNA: TGCGCCAGCAGCTTATCGACAGGGTCAGGCTACACCTTC
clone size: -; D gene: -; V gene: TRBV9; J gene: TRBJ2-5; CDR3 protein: CASSVEGGQETQYF; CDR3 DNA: TGTGCCAGCAGCGTAGAGGGTGGTCAAGAGACCCAGTACTTC
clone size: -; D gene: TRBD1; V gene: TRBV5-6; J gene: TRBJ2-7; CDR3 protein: CASSLSGQTYEQYF; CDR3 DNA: TGTGCCAGCAGCCTATCGGGACAGACCTACGAGCAGTACTTC
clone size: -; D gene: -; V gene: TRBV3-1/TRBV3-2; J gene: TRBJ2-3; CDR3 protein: CASSQEGIPTDTQYF; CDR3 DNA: TGTGCCAGCAGCCAAGAAGGAATCCCCACAGATACGCAGTATTTT
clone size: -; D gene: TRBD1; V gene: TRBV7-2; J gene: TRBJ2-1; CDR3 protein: CASSRDSHEQFF; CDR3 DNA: TGTGCCAGCAGCCGGGACAGCCATGAGCAGTTCTTC
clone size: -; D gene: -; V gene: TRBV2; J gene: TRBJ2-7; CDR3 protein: CAGKDWSSYEQYF; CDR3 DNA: TGTGCCGGAAAAGACTGGAGCTCCTACGAGCAGTACTTC
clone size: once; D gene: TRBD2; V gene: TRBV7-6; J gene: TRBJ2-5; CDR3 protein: CASSLGEGLPYQETQYF; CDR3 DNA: TGTGCCAGCAGCTTAGGGGAGGGACTCCCGTACCAAGAGACCCAGTACTTC
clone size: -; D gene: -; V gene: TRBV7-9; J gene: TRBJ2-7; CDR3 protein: CASSLPLGEPSIHEQYF; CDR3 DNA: TGTGCCAGCAGCTTACCGCTGGGGGAACCGAGTATCCACGAGCAGTACTTC
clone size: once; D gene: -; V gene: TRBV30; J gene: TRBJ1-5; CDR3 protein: CAWSVGTNQPQHF; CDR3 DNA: TGTGCCTGGAGTGTAGGCACCAATCAGCCCCAGCATTTT
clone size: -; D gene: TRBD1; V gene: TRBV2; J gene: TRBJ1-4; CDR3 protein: CASSGQGPPSEKLFF; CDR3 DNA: TGTGCCAGCAGCGGACAGGGCCCTCCGTCTGAAAAACTGTTTTTT
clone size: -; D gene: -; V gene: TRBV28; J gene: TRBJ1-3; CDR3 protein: CASSFGTSGNTIYF; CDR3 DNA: TGTGCCAGCAGTTTCGGGACGTCTGGAAACACCATATATTTT
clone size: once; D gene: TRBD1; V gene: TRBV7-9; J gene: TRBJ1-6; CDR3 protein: CASSLGDRGKGNSPLHF; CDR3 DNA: TGTGCCAGCAGCTTAGGGGACAGGGGAAAGGGGAATTCACCCCTCCACTTT